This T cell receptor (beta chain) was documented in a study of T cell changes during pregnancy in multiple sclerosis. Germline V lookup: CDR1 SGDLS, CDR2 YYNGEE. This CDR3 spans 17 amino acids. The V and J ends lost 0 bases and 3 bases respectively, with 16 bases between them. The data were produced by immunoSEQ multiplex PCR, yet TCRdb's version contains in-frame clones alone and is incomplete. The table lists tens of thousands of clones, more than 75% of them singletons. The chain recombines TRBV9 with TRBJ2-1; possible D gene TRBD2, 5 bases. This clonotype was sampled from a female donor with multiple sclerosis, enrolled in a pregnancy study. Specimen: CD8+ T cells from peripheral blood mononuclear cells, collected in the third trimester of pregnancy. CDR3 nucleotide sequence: TGTGCCAGCAGCGTAGCCATTGCTGGGAGAATCTACAATGAGCAGTTCTTC. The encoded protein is CASSVAIAGRIYNEQFF.